The 20 T cell receptor beta chains in this list originate from one sample, sequenced in a study of shared clonotypes between healthy human individuals. Repertoires were generated with immunoSEQ multiplex PCR, while TCRdb's copy carries only in-frame clones and drops some. Of 2 million or so clones listed, about 95% are singletons. Sequencing was done on a sample of naive CD4+ T cells sorted from blood. Subset indicated: CD45RA+ positively selected. Receptors originate from a man between 18 and 35 years old in good health.

On this clone: Within the sample, other DNA sequences also encode this same CDR3. The genes are TRBV7-2 and TRBJ2-7; 8 bases agree with TRBD1. Trimming cost V 3 bases and J 0 bases; bases outside gene matches: 1. The germline V gene encodes CDR1 SGHTA and CDR2 FQGNSA. The CDR3 contains 14 residues. The CDR3 loop reads CASSLGQASYEQYF. CDR3 sequence (DNA): TGTGCCAGCAGCTTGGGACAGGCCTCCTACGAGCAGTACTTC.

The gene calls are TRBV7-9 and TRBJ2-7; D is undetermined. Germline V gene lookup returns CDR1 SEHNR and CDR2 FQNEAQ (reference sequence). The V gene lost 5 bases and the J gene lost 5 bases, with 10 bases spanning the gap. This CDR3 spans 12 amino acids. The CDR3, as DNA: TGTGCCAGCAGCCCTACGTTCAACGAGCAGTACTTC. The encoded protein is CASSPTFNEQYF.

The chain is built from TRBV5-1 and TRBJ1-4; the match to TRBD1 covers 7 bases. Losses at the gene ends were 2 bases for V and 1 base for J; bases not matched to a gene: 5. The CDR3 extends over 16 amino acids. The germline gives CDR1 SGHRS, CDR2 YFSETQ. CDR3 bases: TGCGCCAGCAGCTTTGAGAGGGGGCGAACTAATGAAAAACTGTTTTTT. It yields the protein CASSFERGRTNEKLFF. Filled out from reference TRBV5-1 and TRBJ1-4, the complete variable domain reads KAGVTQTPRYLIKTRGQQVTLSCSPISGHRSVSWYQQTPGQGLQFLFEYFSETQRNKGNFPGRFSGRQFSNSRSEMNVSTLELGDSALYLCASSFERGRTNEKLFFGSGTQLSVL.

The gene calls are TRBV7-9 and TRBJ2-3; D not resolved. Germline values: CDR1 SEHNR, CDR2 FQNEAQ (reference sequence). The CDR3 totals 15 residues. V gave up 2 bases and J gave up 4 bases, with 13 bases separating them. CDR3: CASSLFPGRADTQYF. Here the CDR3 DNA reads TGTGCCAGCAGCTTATTCCCGGGTCGGGCAGATACGCAGTATTTT. The complete variable domain, with remaining parts taken from reference TRBV7-9 and TRBJ2-3, reads DTGVSQNPRHKITKRGQNVTFRCDPISEHNRLYWYRQTLGQGPEFLTYFQNEAQLEKSRLLSDRFSAERPKGSFSTLEIQRTEQGDSAMYLCASSLFPGRADTQYFGPGTRLTVL.

V is TRBV19 and J is TRBJ2-3; 8 positions match TRBD1. Germline V gene sequence: CDR1 LNHDA, CDR2 SQIVND (reference sequence). V was pared by 6 bases and J by 4 bases, with 9 bases of the junction left unmatched. CDR3 length: 15 amino acids. CDR3 DNA sequence: TGTGCCAGTAGCGAGACAGGGGTTGATGCAGATACGCAGTATTTT. Its translation is CASSETGVDADTQYF.

V is TRBV7-2 and J is TRBJ2-1; D may be TRBD2 (6 bases). Germline V lookup: CDR1 SGHTA, CDR2 FQGNSA. This CDR3 is 17 amino acids long. The V end was cut by 0 bases, the J end by 8 bases, with 20 bases between. CDR3 in amino acids: CASSLARTSRPFYEQFF. CDR3 DNA sequence: TGTGCCAGCAGCTTAGCGCGAACTAGCAGACCTTTCTATGAGCAGTTCTTC.

About this clone: This may be a read error, as it is one base from a much larger clone. The sample carries other DNA sequences with the same CDR3. The rearrangement joins TRBV10-3 to TRBJ1-5; D remains ambiguous. Between the trimmed V and J ends, which lost 2 bases and 4 bases, there was a span of 3 bases. The CDR3 is made up of 12 amino acids. The germline CDR1 and CDR2 sequences are ENHRY and SYGVKD. The DNA of the CDR3 is TGTGCCATCAGTGAGCCTAATCAGCCCCAGCATTTT. Translated, it gives CAISEPNQPQHF.

The V and J genes are TRBV30 and TRBJ1-4; 9 bases are shared with TRBD1. Germline trimming cut 7 bases from V and 2 bases from J; bases unmatched to any gene: 8. This CDR3 is 15 amino acids long. Germline CDR1 GTSNPN, CDR2 SVGIG (reference sequence). As DNA, the CDR3 is TGTGCCTTCCGGGACAGGGTCCTTACTAATGAAAAACTGTTTTTT. Residues: CAFRDRVLTNEKLFF.

CDR3 bases: TGCGCCAGCAGGGGAACAAGGGACAGGGAAAAGAACACTGAAGCTTTCTTT. Amino acids: CASRGTRDREKNTEAFF. The V and J genes are TRBV10-2 and TRBJ1-1, with 9 positions matching TRBD1. The CDR3 sequence is 17 residues long. Germline CDR1 and CDR2: WSHSY and SAAADI. Trimming at V came to 6 bases and at J to 1 base, leaving 12 bases not matched to a gene.

The V call is TRBV18, the J call TRBJ2-3; 9 bases are shared with TRBD1. The length of the CDR3 is 14 residues. V shed 4 bases, J shed 4 bases, and the junction held 3 bases outside the gene matches. Germline CDR1 is KGHSH and CDR2 is LQKENI. In DNA form, the CDR3 reads TGTGCCAGCTCACGGGGACAGGGTCCAGATACGCAGTATTTT. Its protein product is CASSRGQGPDTQYF.

The CDR3: CASSLSGGVSPLHF. In DNA form, the CDR3 reads TGTGCCAGCAGCTTGTCAGGGGGAGTTTCACCCCTCCACTTT. The chain is built from TRBV5-5 and TRBJ1-6, with 7 positions matching TRBD1. The CDR3 loop spans 14 amino acids. Germline CDR1 and CDR2: SGHKS and YYEKEE (reference sequence). Trimming took 1 base from V and 9 from J; bases not matched to a gene: 4.

V is TRBV19 and J is TRBJ2-1, with TRBD1 matching over 8 bases. Germline V gene sequence: CDR1 LNHDA, CDR2 SQIVND (reference sequence). The CDR3 has 16 amino acids. With 2 bases clipped from V and 6 bases from J, the junction kept 9 bases outside the gene matches. The CDR3 sequence is CASSIITAGGGNEQFF. The CDR3 DNA is TGTGCCAGTAGTATAATTACGGCAGGGGGCGGCAATGAGCAGTTCTTC.

This chain connects TRBV2 to TRBJ2-1; D gene unclear. Germline V gene sequence: CDR1 SNHLY, CDR2 FYNNEI. V lost 5 bases, J lost 4 bases, and 9 bases lay in between. The CDR3 extends over 13 amino acids. The CDR3, as DNA: TGTGCCAGCAGTTTGACGCAGTACAATGAGCAGTTCTTC. Its protein product is CASSLTQYNEQFF.

J is TRBJ2-2 and V is TRBV27; 7 bases align to TRBD1. The length of the CDR3 is 15 residues. Germline V gives CDR1 MNHEY, CDR2 SMNVEV (reference sequence). V dropped 6 bases and J dropped 0; count of bases not matched to a gene: 4. CDR3 amino acids: CASSPGQANTGELFF. The CDR3 coding sequence is TGTGCCAGCAGCCCCGGACAGGCGAACACCGGGGAGCTGTTTTTT.

The chain joins TRBV5-6 to TRBJ2-3; weak D call: TRBD1 (6 bases). CDR3 size: 17 residues. Germline V CDR1 and CDR2: SGHDT, YYEEEE. The germline V and J ends were trimmed by 5 bases and 2 bases, with 21 bases remaining between them. The CDR3 bases are TGTGCCAGCAGTCAAAATCCGGGACAAATTTACACAGATACGCAGTATTTT. Its translation is CASSQNPGQIYTDTQYF.

The gene calls are TRBV6-5 and TRBJ1-6; TRBD1 agrees at 7 bases. The length of the CDR3 is 15 residues. CDR1 and CDR2 (germline): MNHEY, SVGAGI. Trimming took 6 bases from V and 9 from J; bases not matched to a gene: 11. The CDR3 is CASSPTRQGRSPLHF. CDR3 sequence (DNA): TGTGCCAGCAGCCCCACCCGACAGGGCCGTTCACCCCTCCACTTT.

Concerning this clone: Other DNA sequences from this sample encode an identical CDR3 as well. J is TRBJ1-2 and V is TRBV5-1, with D tentatively TRBD1 (5 bases). The CDR3 runs 13 residues. The V gene's germline CDR1 is SGHRS and CDR2 YFSETQ. V lost 5 bases and J lost 5, with 13 bases in between. The CDR3 DNA reads as TGCGCCAGCAGTCCTACAGGTGGTTATGGCTACACCTTC. Protein sequence: CASSPTGGYGYTF.

This chain links TRBV25-1 with TRBJ1-2, with a tentative D call TRBD1 (6 bases). The CDR3 extends over 14 amino acids. Germline V gives CDR1 MGHDK, CDR2 SYGVNS. Trimming pared 5 bases from V and 4 bases from J, leaving 14 bases between. The CDR3 protein is CASSLGGKRYGYTF. The CDR3 DNA reads TGTGCCAGCAGTTTAGGGGGGAAGCGCTATGGCTACACCTTC.

The rearrangement joins TRBV6-5 to TRBJ1-1; D gene unclear. Germline CDR1 is MNHEY and CDR2 is SVGAGI. CDR3 length: 13 amino acids. Trimming took 8 bases from V and 4 from J, leaving 14 bases between them. CDR3 in DNA: TGTGCCAGCGGGTGGGTTCACAGCACTGAAGCTTTCTTT. As protein: CASGWVHSTEAFF.

The V call is TRBV6-1, the J call TRBJ1-5; possibly TRBD1 for D (6 bases). The germline V gene encodes CDR1 MNHNS and CDR2 SASEGT. The CDR3 runs 16 residues. Trimming left V 3 bases short and J 2 bases short, with 14 bases between. The CDR3 reads CASSDSTGWGNQPQHF. In DNA form, the CDR3 reads TGTGCCAGCAGTGATTCCACAGGGTGGGGCAATCAGCCCCAGCATTTT.